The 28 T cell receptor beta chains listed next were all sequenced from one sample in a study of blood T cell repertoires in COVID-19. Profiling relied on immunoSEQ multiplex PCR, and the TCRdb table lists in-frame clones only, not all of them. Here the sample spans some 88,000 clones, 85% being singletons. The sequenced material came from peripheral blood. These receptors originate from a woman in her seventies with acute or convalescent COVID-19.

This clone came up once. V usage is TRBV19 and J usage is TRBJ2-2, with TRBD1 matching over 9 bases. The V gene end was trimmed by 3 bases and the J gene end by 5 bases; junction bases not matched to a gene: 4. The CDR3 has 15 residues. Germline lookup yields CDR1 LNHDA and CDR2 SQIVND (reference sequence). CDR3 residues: CASSIQQGATGELFF. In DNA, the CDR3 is TGTGCCAGTAGTATTCAACAGGGGGCAACCGGGGAGCTGTTTTTT. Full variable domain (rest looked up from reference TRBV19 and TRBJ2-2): DGGITQSPKYLFRKEGQNVTLSCEQNLNHDAMYWYRQDPGQGLRLIYYSQIVNDFQKGDIAEGYSVSREKKESFPLTVTSAQKNPTAFYLCASSIQQGATGELFFGEGSRLTVL.

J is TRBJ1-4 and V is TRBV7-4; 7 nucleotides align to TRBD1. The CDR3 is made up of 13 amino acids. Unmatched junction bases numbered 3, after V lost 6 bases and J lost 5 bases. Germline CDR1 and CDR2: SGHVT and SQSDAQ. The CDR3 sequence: CASRGQLNEKLFF. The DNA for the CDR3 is TGTGCCAGCAGGGGACAGTTAAATGAAAAACTGTTTTTT.

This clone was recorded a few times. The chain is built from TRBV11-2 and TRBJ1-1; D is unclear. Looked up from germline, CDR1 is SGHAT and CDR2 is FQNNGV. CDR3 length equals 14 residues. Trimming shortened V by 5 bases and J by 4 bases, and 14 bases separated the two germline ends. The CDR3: CASSPAGVRTEAFF. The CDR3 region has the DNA TGTGCCAGCAGCCCGGCCGGAGTCCGCACTGAAGCTTTCTTT.

The CDR3 DNA reads as TGTGCCAGCAGTTACACGTCTAGCGGGATCCACGAGCAGTACGTC. Amino acids: CASSYTSSGIHEQYV. This chain connects TRBV6-6 to TRBJ2-7; 9 nucleotides align to TRBD2. CDR1 and CDR2 (germline): MNHNY, SVGAGI (reference sequence). V trimming: 2 bases; J trimming: 5 bases; junction bases outside the gene matches: 7. This CDR3 spans 15 amino acids.

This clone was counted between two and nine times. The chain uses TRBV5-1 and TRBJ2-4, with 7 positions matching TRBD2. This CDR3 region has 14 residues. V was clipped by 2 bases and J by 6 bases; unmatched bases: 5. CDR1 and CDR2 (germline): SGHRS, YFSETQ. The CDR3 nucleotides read TGCGCCAGCAGCTTTGACTGGGGGGGAAACATTCAGTACTTC. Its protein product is CASSFDWGGNIQYF.

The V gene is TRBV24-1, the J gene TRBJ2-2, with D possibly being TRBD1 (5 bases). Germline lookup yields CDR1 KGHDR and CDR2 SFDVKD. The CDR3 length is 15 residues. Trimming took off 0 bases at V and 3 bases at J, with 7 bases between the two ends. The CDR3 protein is CATSDLARDTGELFF. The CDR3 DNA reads TGTGCCACCAGTGATTTGGCCAGGGACACCGGGGAGCTGTTTTTT.

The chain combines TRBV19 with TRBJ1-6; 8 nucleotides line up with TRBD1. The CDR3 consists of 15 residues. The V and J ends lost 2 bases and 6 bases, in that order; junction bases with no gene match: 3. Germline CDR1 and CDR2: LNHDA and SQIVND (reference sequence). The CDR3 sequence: CASSIMGQANSPLHF. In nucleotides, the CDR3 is TGTGCCAGTAGTATAATGGGACAGGCTAATTCACCCCTCCACTTT.

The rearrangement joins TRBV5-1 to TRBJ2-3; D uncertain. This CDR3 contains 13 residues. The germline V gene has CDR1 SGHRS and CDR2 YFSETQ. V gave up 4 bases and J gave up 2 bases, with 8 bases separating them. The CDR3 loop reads CASSPQVTDTQYF. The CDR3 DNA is TGCGCCAGCAGCCCCCAGGTCACAGATACGCAGTATTTT.

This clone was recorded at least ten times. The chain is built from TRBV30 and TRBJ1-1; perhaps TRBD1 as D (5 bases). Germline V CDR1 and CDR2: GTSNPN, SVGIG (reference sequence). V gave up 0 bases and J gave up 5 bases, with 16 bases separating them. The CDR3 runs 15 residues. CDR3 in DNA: TGTGCCTGGAGTGTGTGGCTGGGGGGTGGAACTGAAGCTTTCTTT. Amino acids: CAWSVWLGGGTEAFF.

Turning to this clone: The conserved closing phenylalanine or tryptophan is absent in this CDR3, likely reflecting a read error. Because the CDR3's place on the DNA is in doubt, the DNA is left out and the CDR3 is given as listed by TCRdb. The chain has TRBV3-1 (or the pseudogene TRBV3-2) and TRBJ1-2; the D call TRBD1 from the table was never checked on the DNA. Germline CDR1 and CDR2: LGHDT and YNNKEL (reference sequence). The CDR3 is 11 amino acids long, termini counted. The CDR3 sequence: CASSRDRFLFV.

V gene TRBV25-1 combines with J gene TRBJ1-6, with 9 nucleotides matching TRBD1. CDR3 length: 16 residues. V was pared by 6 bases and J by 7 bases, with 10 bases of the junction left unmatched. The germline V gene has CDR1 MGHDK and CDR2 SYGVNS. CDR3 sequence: CASSPIVGTGNSPLHF. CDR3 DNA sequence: TGTGCCAGCAGCCCGATCGTGGGGACAGGGAATTCACCCCTCCACTTT.

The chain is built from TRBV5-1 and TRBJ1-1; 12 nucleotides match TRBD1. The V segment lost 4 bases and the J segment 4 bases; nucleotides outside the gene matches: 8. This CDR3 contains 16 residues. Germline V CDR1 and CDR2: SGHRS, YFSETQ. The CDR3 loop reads CASSRGQGARGTEAFF. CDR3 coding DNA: TGCGCCAGCAGCCGGGGACAGGGGGCGCGCGGCACTGAAGCTTTCTTT. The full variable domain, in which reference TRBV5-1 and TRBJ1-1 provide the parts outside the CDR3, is KAGVTQTPRYLIKTRGQQVTLSCSPISGHRSVSWYQQTPGQGLQFLFEYFSETQRNKGNFPGRFSGRQFSNSRSEMNVSTLELGDSALYLCASSRGQGARGTEAFFGQGTRLTVV.

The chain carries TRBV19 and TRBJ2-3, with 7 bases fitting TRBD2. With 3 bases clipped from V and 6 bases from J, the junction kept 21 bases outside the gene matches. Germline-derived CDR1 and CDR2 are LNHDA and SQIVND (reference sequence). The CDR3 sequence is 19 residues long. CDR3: CASSIRTVRPAGDADTQYF. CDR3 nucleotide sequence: TGTGCCAGTAGTATTCGTACCGTCCGCCCGGCGGGAGACGCGGATACGCAGTATTTT.

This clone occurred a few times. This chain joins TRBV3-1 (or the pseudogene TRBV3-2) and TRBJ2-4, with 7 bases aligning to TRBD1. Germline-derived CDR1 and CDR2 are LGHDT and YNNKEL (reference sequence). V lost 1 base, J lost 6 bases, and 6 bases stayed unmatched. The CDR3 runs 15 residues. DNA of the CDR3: TGTGCCAGCAGCCAAGCCGGGACAGTGGGAAACATTCAGTACTTC. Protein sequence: CASSQAGTVGNIQYF.

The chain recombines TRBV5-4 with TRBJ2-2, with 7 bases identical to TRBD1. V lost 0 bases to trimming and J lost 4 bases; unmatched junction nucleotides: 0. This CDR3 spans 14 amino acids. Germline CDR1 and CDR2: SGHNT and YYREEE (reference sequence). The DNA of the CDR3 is TGTGCCAGCAGCTTGGGGACAGGCACCGGGGAGCTGTTTTTT. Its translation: CASSLGTGTGELFF.

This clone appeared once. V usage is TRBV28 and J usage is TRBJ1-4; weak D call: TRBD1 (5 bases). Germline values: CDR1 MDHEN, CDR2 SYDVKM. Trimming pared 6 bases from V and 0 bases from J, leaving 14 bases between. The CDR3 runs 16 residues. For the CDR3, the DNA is TGTGCCAGCAGGACCTGGGGGGATCCAACTAATGAAAAACTGTTTTTT. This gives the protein CASRTWGDPTNEKLFF.

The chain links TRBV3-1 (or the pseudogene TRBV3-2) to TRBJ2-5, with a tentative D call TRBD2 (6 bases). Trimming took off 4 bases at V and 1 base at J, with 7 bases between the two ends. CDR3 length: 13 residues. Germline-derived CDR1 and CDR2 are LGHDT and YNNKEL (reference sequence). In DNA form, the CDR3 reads TGTGCCAGCAGCCGGGACTTCCAAGAGACCCAGTACTTC. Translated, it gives CASSRDFQETQYF.

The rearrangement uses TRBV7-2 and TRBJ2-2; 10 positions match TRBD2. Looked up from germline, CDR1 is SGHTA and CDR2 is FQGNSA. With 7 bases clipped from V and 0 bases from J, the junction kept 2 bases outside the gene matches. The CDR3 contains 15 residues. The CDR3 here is CASKLAGSNTGELFF. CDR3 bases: TGTGCCAGCAAACTAGCGGGGTCGAACACCGGGGAGCTGTTTTTT.

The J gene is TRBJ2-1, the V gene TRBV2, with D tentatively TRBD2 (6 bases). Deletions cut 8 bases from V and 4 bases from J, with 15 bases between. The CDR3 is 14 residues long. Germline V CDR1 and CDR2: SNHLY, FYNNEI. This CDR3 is CASRAGPSYNEQFF. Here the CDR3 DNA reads TGTGCCAGCCGAGCGGGTCCCTCGTACAATGAGCAGTTCTTC.

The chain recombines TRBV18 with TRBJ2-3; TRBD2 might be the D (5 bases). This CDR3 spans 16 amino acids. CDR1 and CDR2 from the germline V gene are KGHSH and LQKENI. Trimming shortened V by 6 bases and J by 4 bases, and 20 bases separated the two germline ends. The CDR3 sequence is CASSQAVGVLADTQYF. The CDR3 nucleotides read TGTGCCAGCTCCCAAGCAGTCGGGGTTTTGGCAGATACGCAGTATTTT.

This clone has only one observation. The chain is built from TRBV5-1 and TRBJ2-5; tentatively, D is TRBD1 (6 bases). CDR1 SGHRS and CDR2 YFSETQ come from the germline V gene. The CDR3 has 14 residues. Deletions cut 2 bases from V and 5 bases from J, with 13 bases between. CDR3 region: CASSFGGRGETQYF. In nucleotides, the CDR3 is TGCGCCAGCAGCTTTGGGGGCCGAGGGGAGACCCAGTACTTC.

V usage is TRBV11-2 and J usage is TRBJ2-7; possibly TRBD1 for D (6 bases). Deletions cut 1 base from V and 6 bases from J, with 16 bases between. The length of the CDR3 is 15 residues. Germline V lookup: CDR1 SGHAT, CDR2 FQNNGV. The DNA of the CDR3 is TGTGCCAGCAGCTTAGTGCAGGGGAGATATTTCGAGCAGTACGTC. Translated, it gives CASSLVQGRYFEQYV.

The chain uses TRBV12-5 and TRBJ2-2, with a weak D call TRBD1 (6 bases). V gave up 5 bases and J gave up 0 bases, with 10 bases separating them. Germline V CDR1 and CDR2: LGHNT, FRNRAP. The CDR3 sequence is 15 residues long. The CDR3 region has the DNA TGTGCTAGTGGTGTCGGGACAACGAACACCGGGGAGCTGTTTTTT. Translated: CASGVGTTNTGELFF.

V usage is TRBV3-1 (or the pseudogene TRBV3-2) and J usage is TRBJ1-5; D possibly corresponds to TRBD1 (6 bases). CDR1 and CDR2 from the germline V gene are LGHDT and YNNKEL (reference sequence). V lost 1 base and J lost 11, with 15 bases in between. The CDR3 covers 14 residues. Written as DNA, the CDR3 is TGTGCCAGCAGCCAAGGACAGGACCGGACCGCCCAGCATTTT. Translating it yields CASSQGQDRTAQHF.

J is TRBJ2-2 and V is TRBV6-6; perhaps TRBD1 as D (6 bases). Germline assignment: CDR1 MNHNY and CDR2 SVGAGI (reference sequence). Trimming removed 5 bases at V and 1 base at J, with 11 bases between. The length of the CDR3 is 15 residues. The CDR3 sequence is CASSVDRLNTGELFF. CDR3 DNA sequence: TGTGCCAGCAGTGTCGACAGGTTGAACACCGGGGAGCTGTTTTTT.

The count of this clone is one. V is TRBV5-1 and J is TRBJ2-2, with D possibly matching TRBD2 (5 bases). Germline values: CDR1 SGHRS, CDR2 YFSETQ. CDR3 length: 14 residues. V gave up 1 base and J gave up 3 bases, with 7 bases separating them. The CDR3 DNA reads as TGCGCCAGCAGCTTGACGGGATACACCGGGGAGCTGTTTTTT. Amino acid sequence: CASSLTGYTGELFF. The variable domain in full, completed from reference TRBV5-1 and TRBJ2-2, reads KAGVTQTPRYLIKTRGQQVTLSCSPISGHRSVSWYQQTPGQGLQFLFEYFSETQRNKGNFPGRFSGRQFSNSRSEMNVSTLELGDSALYLCASSLTGYTGELFFGEGSRLTVL.

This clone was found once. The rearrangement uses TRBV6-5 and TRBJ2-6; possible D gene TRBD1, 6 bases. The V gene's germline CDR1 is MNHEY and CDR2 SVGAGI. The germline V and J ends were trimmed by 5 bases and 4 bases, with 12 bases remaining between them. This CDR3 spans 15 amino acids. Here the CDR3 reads CASSTGLLGANVLTF. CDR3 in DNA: TGTGCCAGCAGTACAGGGTTACTCGGGGCCAACGTCCTGACTTTC.

The CDR3, as DNA: TGCAGCGCGTCACTAAGGAGCACCGGGGAGCTGTTTTTT. Translating it yields CSASLRSTGELFF. This chain links TRBV29-1 with TRBJ2-2; D not resolved. Per the germline V gene, CDR1 is SQVTM and CDR2 is ANQGSEA. The CDR3 has 13 amino acids. V gave up 7 bases and J gave up 4 bases, with 13 bases separating them.